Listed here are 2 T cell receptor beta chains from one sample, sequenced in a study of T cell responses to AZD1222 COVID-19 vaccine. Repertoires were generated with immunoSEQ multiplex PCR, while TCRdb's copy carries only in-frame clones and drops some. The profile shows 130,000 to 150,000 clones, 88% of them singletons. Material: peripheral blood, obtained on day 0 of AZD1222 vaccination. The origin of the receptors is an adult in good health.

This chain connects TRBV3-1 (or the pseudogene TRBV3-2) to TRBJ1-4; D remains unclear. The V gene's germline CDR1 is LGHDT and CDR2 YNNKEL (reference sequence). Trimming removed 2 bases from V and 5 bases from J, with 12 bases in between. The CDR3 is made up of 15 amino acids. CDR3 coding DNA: TGTGCCAGCAGCCAACGGGCCGGGAACAATGAAAAACTGTTTTTT. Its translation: CASSQRAGNNEKLFF.

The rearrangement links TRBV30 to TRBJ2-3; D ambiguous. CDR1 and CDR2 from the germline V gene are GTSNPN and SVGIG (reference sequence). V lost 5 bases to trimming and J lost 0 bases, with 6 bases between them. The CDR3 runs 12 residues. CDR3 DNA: TGTGCCTGGGCGGCTAGCACAGATACGCAGTATTTT. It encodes CAWAASTDTQYF.